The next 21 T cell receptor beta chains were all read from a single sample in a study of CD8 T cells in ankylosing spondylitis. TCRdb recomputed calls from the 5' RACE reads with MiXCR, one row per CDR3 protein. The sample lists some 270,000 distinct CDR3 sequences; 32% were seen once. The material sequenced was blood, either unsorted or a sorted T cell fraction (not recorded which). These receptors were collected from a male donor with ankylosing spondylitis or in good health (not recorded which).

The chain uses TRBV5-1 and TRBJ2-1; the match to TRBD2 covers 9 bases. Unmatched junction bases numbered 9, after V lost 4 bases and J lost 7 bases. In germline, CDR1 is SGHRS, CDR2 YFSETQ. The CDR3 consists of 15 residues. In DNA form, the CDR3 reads TGCGCCAGCAGCCCGCGGGAGGGGACGTGGAATGAGCAGTTCTTC. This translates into CASSPREGTWNEQFF.

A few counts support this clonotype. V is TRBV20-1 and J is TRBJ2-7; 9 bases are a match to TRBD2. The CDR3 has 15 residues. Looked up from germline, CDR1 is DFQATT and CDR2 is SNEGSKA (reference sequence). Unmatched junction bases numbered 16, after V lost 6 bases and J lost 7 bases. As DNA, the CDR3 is TGCAGTGCAATGGAGCGCGGGGGGGATACGGCAGAGCAGTACTTC. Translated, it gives CSAMERGGDTAEQYF.

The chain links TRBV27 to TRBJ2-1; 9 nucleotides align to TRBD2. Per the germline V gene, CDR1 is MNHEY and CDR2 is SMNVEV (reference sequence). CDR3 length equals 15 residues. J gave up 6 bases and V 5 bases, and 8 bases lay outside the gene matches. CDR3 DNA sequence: TGTGCCAGCAGTCAATCACTAGCGGGTCGCAATGAGCAGTTCTTC. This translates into CASSQSLAGRNEQFF.

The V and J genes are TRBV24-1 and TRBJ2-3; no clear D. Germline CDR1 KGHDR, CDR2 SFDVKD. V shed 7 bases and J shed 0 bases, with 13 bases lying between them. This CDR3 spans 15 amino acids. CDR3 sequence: CATSSQETSTDTQYF. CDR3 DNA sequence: TGTGCCACCAGCAGTCAAGAGACTAGCACAGATACGCAGTATTTT.

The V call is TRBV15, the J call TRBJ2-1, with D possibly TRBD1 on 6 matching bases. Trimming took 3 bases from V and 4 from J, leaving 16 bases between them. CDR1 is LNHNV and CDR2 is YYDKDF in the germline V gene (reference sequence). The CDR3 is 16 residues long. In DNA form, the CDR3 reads TGTGCCACCAGCAGGATTGGTTGGCAGGGGTACAATGAGCAGTTCTTC. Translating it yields CATSRIGWQGYNEQFF.

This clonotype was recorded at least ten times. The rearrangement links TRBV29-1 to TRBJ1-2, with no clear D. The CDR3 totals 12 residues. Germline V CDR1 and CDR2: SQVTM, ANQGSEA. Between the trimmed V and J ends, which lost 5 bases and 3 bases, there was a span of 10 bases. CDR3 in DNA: TGCAGCGTTCGGAGGGCGGACTATGGCTACACCTTC. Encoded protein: CSVRRADYGYTF. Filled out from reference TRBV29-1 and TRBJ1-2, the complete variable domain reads SAVISQKPSRDICQRGTSLTIQCQVDSQVTMMFWYRQQPGQSLTLIATANQGSEATYESGFVIDKFPISRPNLTFSTLTVSNMSPEDSSIYLCSVRRADYGYTFGSGTRLTVV.

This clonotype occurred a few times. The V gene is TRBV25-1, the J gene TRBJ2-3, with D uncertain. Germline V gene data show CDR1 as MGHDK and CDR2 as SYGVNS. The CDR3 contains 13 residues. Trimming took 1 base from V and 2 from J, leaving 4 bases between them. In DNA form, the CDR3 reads TGTGCCAGCAGTGAATCGGCCACAGATACGCAGTATTTT. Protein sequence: CASSESATDTQYF.

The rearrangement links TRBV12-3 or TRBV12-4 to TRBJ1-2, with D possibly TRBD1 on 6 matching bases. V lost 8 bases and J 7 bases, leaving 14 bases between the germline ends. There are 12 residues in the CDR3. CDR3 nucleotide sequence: TGTGCCAGCGCTACAGGGTGGAGTGGCTACACCTTC. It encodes CASATGWSGYTF.

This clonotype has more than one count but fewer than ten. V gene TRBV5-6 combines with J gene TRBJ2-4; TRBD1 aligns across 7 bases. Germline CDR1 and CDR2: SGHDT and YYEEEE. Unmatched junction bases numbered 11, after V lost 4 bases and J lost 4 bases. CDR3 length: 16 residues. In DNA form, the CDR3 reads TGTGCCAGCAGCCCCCTCAACCGGGGACAGAAAAACATTCAGTACTTC. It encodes CASSPLNRGQKNIQYF.

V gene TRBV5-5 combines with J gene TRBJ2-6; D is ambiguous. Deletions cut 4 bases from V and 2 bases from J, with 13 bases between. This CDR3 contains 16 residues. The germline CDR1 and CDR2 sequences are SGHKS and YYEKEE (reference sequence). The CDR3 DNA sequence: TGTGCCAGCAGCAAGGACGGTTCGGCTGGGGCCAACGTCCTGACTTTC. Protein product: CASSKDGSAGANVLTF.

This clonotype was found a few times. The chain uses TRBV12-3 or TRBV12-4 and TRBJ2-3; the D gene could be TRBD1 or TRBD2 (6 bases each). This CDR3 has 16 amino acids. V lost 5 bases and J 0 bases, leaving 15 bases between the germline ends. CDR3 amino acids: CASSAWWGASTDTQYF. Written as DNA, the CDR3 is TGTGCCAGCAGTGCTTGGTGGGGGGCCAGCACAGATACGCAGTATTTT.

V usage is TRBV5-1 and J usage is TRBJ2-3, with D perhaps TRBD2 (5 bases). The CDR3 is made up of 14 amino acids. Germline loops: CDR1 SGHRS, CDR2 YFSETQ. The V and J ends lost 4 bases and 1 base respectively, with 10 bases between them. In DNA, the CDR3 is TGCGCCAGCAGCCCGGGAAGGGGCACAGATACGCAGTATTTT. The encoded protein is CASSPGRGTDTQYF.

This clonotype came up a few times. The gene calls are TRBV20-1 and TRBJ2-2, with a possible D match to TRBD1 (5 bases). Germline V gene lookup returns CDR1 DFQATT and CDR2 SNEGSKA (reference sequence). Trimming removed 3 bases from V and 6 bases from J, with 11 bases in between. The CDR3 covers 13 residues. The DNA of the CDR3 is TGCAGTGCTAGTCGTCAGGGCCCCGGGGAGCTGTTTTTT. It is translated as CSASRQGPGELFF.

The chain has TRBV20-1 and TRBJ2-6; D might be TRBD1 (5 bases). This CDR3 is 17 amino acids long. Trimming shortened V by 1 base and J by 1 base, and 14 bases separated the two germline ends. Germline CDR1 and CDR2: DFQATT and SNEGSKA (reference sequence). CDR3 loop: CSARGSQGFSGANVLTF. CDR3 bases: TGCAGTGCTAGAGGTAGTCAGGGATTTTCTGGGGCCAACGTCCTGACTTTC.

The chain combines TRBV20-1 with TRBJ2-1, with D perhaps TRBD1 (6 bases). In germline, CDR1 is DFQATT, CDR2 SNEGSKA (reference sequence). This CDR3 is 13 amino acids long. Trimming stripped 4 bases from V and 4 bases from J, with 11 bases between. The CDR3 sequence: CSATGVGYNEQFF. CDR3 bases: TGCAGTGCTACAGGGGTGGGGTACAATGAGCAGTTCTTC.

The DNA for the CDR3 is TGTGCCAGCAGCTTAATGGGGTCTATCGAGCAGTACTTC. Protein sequence: CASSLMGSIEQYF. This chain links TRBV11-2 with TRBJ2-7; D is unresolved. Germline V CDR1 and CDR2: SGHAT, FQNNGV. The CDR3 sequence is 13 residues long. V lost 2 bases to trimming and J lost 6 bases, with 11 bases between them.

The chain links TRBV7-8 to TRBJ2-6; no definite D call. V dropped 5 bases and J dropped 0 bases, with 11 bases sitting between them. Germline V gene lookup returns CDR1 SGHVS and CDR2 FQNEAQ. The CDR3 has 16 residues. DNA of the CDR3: TGTGCCAGCAGCACCGGACGTATCTCTGGGGCCAACGTCCTGACTTTC. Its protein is CASSTGRISGANVLTF.

The CDR3 here is CASSRGIEETQYF. CDR3 sequence (DNA): TGTGCCAGCTCACGGGGCATAGAAGAGACCCAGTACTTC. The chain employs TRBV18 and TRBJ2-5; D is perhaps TRBD1 (5 bases). There are 13 residues in the CDR3. CDR1 is KGHSH, CDR2 LQKENI, per germline. V lost 4 bases and J lost 3, with 9 bases in between. The entire variable domain, with the rest obtained from reference TRBV18 and TRBJ2-5, is as follows: NAGVMQNPRHLVRRRGQEARLRCSPMKGHSHVYWYRQLPEEGLKFMVYLQKENIIDESGMPKERFSAEFPKEGPSILRIQQVVRGDSAAYFCASSRGIEETQYFGPGTRLLVL.

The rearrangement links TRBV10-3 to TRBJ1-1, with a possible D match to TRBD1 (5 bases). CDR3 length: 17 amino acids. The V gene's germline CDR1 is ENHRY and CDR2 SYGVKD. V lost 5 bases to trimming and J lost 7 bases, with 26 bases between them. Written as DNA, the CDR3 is TGTGCCATCAGTAGGGGTGGGGCAGGGTCATATGGTTTTGAAGCTTTCTTT. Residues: CAISRGGAGSYGFEAFF.

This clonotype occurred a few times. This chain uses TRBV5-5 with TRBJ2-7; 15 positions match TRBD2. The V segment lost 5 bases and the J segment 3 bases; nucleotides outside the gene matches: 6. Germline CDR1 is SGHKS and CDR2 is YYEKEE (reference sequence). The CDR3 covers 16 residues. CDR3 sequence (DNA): TGTGCCAGCAGTGGGGGACTAGCGGGGGGCCTCTACGAGCAGTACTTC. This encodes CASSGGLAGGLYEQYF.

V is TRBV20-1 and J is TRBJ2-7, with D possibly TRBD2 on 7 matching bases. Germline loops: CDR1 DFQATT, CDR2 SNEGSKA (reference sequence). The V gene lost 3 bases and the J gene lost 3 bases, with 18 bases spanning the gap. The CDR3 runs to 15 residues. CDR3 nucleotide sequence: TGCAGTGCTAGGAGGGGGGGGCAGATGTTCTACGAGCAGTACTTC. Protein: CSARRGGQMFYEQYF.